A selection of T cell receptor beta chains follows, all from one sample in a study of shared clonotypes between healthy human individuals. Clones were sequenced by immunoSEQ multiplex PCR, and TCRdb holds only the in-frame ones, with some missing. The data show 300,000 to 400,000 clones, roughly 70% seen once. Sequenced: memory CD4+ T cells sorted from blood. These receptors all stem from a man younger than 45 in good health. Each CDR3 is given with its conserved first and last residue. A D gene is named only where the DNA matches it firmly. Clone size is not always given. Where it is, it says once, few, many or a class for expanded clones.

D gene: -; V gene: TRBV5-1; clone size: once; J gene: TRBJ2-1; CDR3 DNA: TGCGCCAGCAGCTTGGGCCCCCTGGGTGAGCAGTTCTTC; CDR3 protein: CASSLGPLGEQFF
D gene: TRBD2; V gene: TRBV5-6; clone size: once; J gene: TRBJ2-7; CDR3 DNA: TGTGCCAGCAGCTTGGGGACTAGCGGGAAATACGAGCAGTACTTC; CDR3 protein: CASSLGTSGKYEQYF
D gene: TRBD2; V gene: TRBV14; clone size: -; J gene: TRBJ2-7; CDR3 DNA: TGTGCCAGCAGCCGAAGCTGGACTAGTCTGAACTACGAGCAGTACTTC; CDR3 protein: CASSRSWTSLNYEQYF
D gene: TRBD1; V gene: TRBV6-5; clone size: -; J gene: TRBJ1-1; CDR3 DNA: TGTGCCAGTAGTTTTGCGAGACAGGGGCACACTGAAGCTTTCTTT; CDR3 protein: CASSFARQGHTEAFF
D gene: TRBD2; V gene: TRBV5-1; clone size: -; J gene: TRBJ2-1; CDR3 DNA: TGCGCCAGCAGGATCGGGACTAACTCGTACAATGAGCAGTTCTTC; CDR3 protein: CASRIGTNSYNEQFF
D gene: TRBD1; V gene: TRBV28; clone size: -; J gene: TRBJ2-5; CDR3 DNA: TGTGCCAGCAGTTTTCAACGCGGGACAGGGATCTTCTACTTC; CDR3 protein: CASSFQRGTGIFYF
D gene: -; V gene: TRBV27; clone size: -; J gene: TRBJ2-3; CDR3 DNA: TGTGCCAGCAGGAAGCTGGATACGCAGTATTTT; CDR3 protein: CASRKLDTQYF
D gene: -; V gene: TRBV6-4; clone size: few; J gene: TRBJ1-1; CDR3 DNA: TGTGCCAGCAGGAATTCCGACAGAAACACTGAAGCTTTCTTT; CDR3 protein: CASRNSDRNTEAFF
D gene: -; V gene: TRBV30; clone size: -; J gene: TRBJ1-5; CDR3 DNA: TGTGCCTGGGGTAGGGCATTGGATCAGCCCCAGCATTTT; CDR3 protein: CAWGRALDQPQHF
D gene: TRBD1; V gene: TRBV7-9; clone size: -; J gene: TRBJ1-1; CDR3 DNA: TGTGCCAGCAGCTTACCCCGACAGGGGGAAGGCACTGAAGCTTTCTTT; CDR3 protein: CASSLPRQGEGTEAFF
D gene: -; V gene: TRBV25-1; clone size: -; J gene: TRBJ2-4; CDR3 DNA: TGTGCCAGCAGTGAGCCGGGGGAGGACATTCAGTACTTC; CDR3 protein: CASSEPGEDIQYF
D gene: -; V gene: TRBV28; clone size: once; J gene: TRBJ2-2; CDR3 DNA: TGTGCCAGCAGGCCTTCGGGACGGCTGAACACCGGGGAGCTGTTTTTT; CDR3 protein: CASRPSGRLNTGELFF
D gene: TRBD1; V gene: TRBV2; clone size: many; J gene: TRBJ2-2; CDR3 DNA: TGTGCCAGCGGACAGGGGAACACCGGGGAGCTGTTTTTT; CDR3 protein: CASGQGNTGELFF
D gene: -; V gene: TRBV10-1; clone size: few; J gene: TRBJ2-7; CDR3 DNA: TGCGCCAGCAGTCCGGACAGAAATGTCAAGAGCTCCTACGAGCAGTACTTC; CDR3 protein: CASSPDRNVKSSYEQYF
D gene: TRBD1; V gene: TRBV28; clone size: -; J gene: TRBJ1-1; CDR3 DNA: TGTGCCAGCAGAGGGACAGGGGTCACTGAAGCTTTCTTT; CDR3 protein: CASRGTGVTEAFF
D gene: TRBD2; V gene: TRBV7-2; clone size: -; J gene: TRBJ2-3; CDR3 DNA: TGTGCCAGCAGCCCAGGACTAGCGAGCACAGATACGCAGTATTTT; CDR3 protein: CASSPGLASTDTQYF
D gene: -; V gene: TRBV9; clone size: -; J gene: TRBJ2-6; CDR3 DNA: TGTGCCAGCAGCGTATTCGGCTCTGGGGCCAACGTCCTGACTTTC; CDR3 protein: CASSVFGSGANVLTF
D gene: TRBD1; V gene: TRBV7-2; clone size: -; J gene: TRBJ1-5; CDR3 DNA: TGTGCCAGCAGCCCCGGGGGGAACAGGGGACATCAGCCCCAGCATTTT; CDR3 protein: CASSPGGNRGHQPQHF
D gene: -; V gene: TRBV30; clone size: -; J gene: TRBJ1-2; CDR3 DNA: TGTGCCTGGAGTGTAGGGCGAGGACTGAGCTACACCTTC; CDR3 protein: CAWSVGRGLSYTF
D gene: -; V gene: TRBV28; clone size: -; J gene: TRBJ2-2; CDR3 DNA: TGTGCCAGCAGCCCCTCTCGACCCGGGGAGCTGTTTTTT; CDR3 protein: CASSPSRPGELFF
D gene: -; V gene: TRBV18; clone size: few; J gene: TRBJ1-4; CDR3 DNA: TGTGCCAGCTCACTTTTTCCGGGACACCGCGGAGAAAAACTGTTTTTT; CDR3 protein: CASSLFPGHRGEKLFF
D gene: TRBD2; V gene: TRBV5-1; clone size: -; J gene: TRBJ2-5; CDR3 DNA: TGCGCCAGCAGCTTATCAGCGGGAGGGCTCGAGACCCAGTACTTC; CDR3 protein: CASSLSAGGLETQYF
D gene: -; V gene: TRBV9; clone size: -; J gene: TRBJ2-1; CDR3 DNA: TGTGCCAGCAGCGTACGTGGCTTCCCCGTAGGTATAGATGAGCAGTTCTTC; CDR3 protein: CASSVRGFPVGIDEQFF
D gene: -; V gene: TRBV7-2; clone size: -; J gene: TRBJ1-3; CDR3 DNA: TGTGCCAGTGGGGGGTACTCTGGAAACACCATATATTTT; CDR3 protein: CASGGYSGNTIYF